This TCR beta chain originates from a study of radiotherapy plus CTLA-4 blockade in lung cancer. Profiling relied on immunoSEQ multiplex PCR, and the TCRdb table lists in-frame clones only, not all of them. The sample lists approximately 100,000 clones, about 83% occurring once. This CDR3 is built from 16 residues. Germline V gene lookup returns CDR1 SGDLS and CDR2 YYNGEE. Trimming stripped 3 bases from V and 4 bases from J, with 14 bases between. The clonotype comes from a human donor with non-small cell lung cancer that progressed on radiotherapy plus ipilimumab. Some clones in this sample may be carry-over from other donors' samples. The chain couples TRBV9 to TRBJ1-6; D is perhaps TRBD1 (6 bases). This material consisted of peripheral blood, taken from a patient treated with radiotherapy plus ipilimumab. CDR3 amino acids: CASSGTGRAYNSPLHF. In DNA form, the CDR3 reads TGTGCCAGCAGCGGAACAGGGCGCGCTTATAATTCACCCCTCCACTTT. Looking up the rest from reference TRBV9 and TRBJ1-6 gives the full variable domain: DSGVTQTPKHLITATGQRVTLRCSPRSGDLSVYWYQQSLDQGLQFLIQYYNGEERAKGNILERFSAQQFPDLHSELNLSSLELGDSALYFCASSGTGRAYNSPLHFGNGTRLTVT.